The 9 T cell receptor beta chains below all came from one sample that was sequenced in a study of blood T cell repertoires in COVID-19. Data came from immunoSEQ multiplex PCR; TCRdb stores just in-frame clones and leaves some out. The repertoire consists of 110,000 or so clones, with around 87% occurring once and the leading ten covering around 7.7%. The sample consisted of peripheral blood. All receptors derive from a human donor in a cohort sampled during active COVID-19.

The J gene is TRBJ2-7, the V gene TRBV12-3 or TRBV12-4; tentative D call: TRBD1 (5 bases). This CDR3 comprises 12 residues. The V end was cut by 4 bases, the J end by 4 bases, with 8 bases between. CDR3 in amino acids: CASSSRQYEQYF. CDR3 bases: TGTGCCAGCAGTTCCCGACAGTACGAGCAGTACTTC.

This clone appeared once. The V gene is TRBV27, the J gene TRBJ2-5; no clear D gene. CDR1 is MNHEY, CDR2 SMNVEV, per germline (reference sequence). This CDR3 region has 14 residues. V was clipped by 0 bases and J by 2 bases, with 7 bases between them. CDR3 amino acids: CASSLSGRQETQYF. CDR3 DNA sequence: TGTGCCAGCAGTTTATCGGGCAGACAAGAGACCCAGTACTTC.

The chain combines TRBV5-6 with TRBJ1-3, with no clear D. Germline V CDR1 and CDR2: SGHDT, YYEEEE. CDR3 length: 14 amino acids. V was cut by 1 base and J by 4 bases, with 9 bases left in between. The CDR3 DNA sequence: TGTGCCAGCAGCTTGCCTGGGCCAGGAAACACCATATATTTT. Its translation is CASSLPGPGNTIYF.

The V gene is TRBV11-2, the J gene TRBJ2-1; a weak D match, TRBD2 (5 bases). CDR3 size: 14 residues. The V gene's germline CDR1 is SGHAT and CDR2 FQNNGV. V dropped 7 bases and J dropped 4 bases, with 14 bases sitting between them. In nucleotides, the CDR3 is TGTGCCAGCACCCCAGCGGAGACGTACAATGAGCAGTTCTTC. As protein: CASTPAETYNEQFF.

The chain links TRBV18 to TRBJ2-3, with 7 bases lining up with TRBD1. CDR1 is KGHSH and CDR2 is LQKENI in the germline V gene. V trimming: 6 bases; J trimming: 0 bases; junction bases outside the gene matches: 6. This CDR3 has 15 amino acids. The CDR3 DNA follows: TGTGCCAGCTCCTGGGACAGTGCTAGCACAGATACGCAGTATTTT. Its translation is CASSWDSASTDTQYF.

This chain uses TRBV9 with TRBJ1-1; 9 positions agree with TRBD1. This CDR3 comprises 14 residues. With V trimmed by 4 bases and J by 2 bases, 3 bases remained unmatched. CDR1 is SGDLS and CDR2 is YYNGEE in the germline V gene. CDR3 loop: CASSWDRDNTEAFF. CDR3 sequence (DNA): TGTGCCAGCAGCTGGGACAGGGATAACACTGAAGCTTTCTTT.

The gene calls are TRBV5-1 and TRBJ2-1; 8 bases match TRBD2. Germline CDR1 and CDR2: SGHRS and YFSETQ. This CDR3 has 16 residues. The ends lost 4 bases at V and 5 bases at J; junction bases unmatched: 11. The CDR3 reads CASSLEGTSLNNEQFF. The CDR3 DNA follows: TGCGCCAGCAGCCTGGAAGGGACTAGTCTCAACAATGAGCAGTTCTTC.

This chain connects TRBV24-1 to TRBJ2-1; TRBD2 aligns across 10 bases. There are 17 residues in the CDR3. In germline, CDR1 is KGHDR, CDR2 SFDVKD. V was pared by 7 bases and J by 5 bases, with 13 bases of the junction left unmatched. The DNA for the CDR3 is TGTGCCACCAGCCAACTCGGGTTACTAGCGGGAAACAATGAGCAGTTCTTC. It encodes CATSQLGLLAGNNEQFF.

CDR3: CASSFSVPGQGGSYGYTF. In DNA, the CDR3 is TGCGCCAGCAGCTTCTCCGTCCCGGGACAGGGGGGAAGTTATGGCTACACCTTC. The chain carries TRBV5-1 and TRBJ1-2; 11 positions agree with TRBD1. J lost 5 bases, V lost 2 bases, and 14 bases had no gene match. Germline CDR1 reads SGHRS; CDR2 reads YFSETQ. The length of the CDR3 is 18 residues.